This T cell receptor beta chain was recorded in a study of cytomegalovirus exposure and HLA in healthy donors. Study-wide results and caveats: Listed as cytomegalovirus-associated were 170 or so TCR beta chains.

Remarks on this clone: Its matching antigen is unknown.

Measured with immunoSEQ multiplex PCR; TCRdb has only the in-frame clones, and not every one. The data show under 200,000 clones, roughly 95% seen once. The germline CDR1 and CDR2 sequences are SGHVS and FQNEAQ. The trim removed 1 base at V and 4 bases at J, leaving 10 bases unmatched. CDR3 size: 18 residues. The sample comprised PBMCs. The chain uses TRBV7-8 and TRBJ2-5; 12 bases are shared with TRBD2. This clonotype was sampled from a woman aged 18-29 years in good health and CMV-seronegative. The CDR3 loop is CASSLVALAGGLGETQYF. DNA for the CDR3: TGTGCCAGCAGCTTAGTGGCCCTAGCGGGGGGGCTGGGAGAGACCCAGTACTTC.